The T cell receptor beta chain described here comes from a study of T cell repertoires in cytomegalovirus infection (dated by TCRdb to between 2018 and 2020). Regarding the complete study: Alongside well-studied HLA-B-restricted epitopes, the peptide stimulations were aimed at recently identified HLA-C-restricted CMV epitopes, whose presentation resists viral immunomodulation. The HLA type of each donor mattered for the analysis, because public TCR beta signatures pointed to carriage of CMV infection along with the matching HLA type. The full study reports these points: The ex vivo response was dominated by HLA-C-restricted CMV-specific TCR beta clonotypes, and the single most frequent clonotype in two of eight donors was supplied by these HLA-C-restricted clonotypes. In both this cohort and an independent cohort of some 350 donors, the cumulative frequency of public TCR beta family members distinguished carriers of CMV infection plus the relevant HLA type.

Taken with the paper, the label for treatment or condition translates to: in vitro stimulation with specific CMV peptide epitopes to enrich CMV-specific T cells. With regard to this clonotype: The antigen it binds to is not known. At one boundary the junction diverges from the germline segment, which might be a read error.

The CDR3 runs 15 residues from the cysteine to the phenylalanine. The retained sequence is limited to the CDR3, 45 bases, with the frame set at the first base. According to the germline V gene (reference sequence), CDR1 reads DFQATT and CDR2 reads SNEGSKA. TCRdb lists the instrument as Illumina HiSeq 1500. TCRdb reworked the public reads: Q25 trimming with fastp, MiXCR clone assembly, productive beta chains retained. Every CDR3 protein is listed once, alongside the most common genes and DNA of its rows. Present in this sample are roughly 730,000 distinct CDR3 sequences, roughly 33% of which were seen just once. The ten largest clones represent roughly 18% of the sample.

The rearranged chain carries TRBV20-1 and TRBJ1-1; the D gene is perhaps TRBD1, from 5 matching bases. Sequenced here: cultured PBMCs, sampled from culture after CMV antigen stimulation. The sequence was obtained from a human donor in good health (CMV status not recorded). Some clones in this sample may be carry-over from other donors' samples. The CDR3: CSVREGVRADTEAFF. The DNA sequence reads TGCAGTGTTAGAGAAGGGGTTAGGGCAGACACTGAAGCTTTCTTT.